Here is one T cell receptor beta chain with its context. CDR1 and CDR2 from the germline V gene are LGHNA and YNFKEQ. Trimming pared 4 bases from V and 3 bases from J, leaving 10 bases between. The CDR3 sequence is 13 residues long. The source of the sample is a study of blood T cell repertoires in COVID-19. Study-wide context: Collection of acute and convalescent COVID-19 samples took place in the United States, Italy and Spain. PBMCs, B-cell-depleted T cells, or T cells were the source of the cDNA or gDNA that made up the material.

Per the original data handling: Quantification of nucleated cells was approximated via reference gene primer amplification. Libraries were prepared by immunoSEQ multiplex PCR; TCRdb keeps only in-frame clonotypes and omits some of them. V and J calls and clone size come straight from that table; D and trimming were deduced from the DNA. The sample carries some 20,000 clones, 86% recorded once. Sequenced sample: peripheral blood. The rearrangement joins TRBV4-2 to TRBJ2-7; TRBD1 might be the D (6 bases). This sequence originates from a man aged 45-65 years with active COVID-19. The CDR3 reads CASSPNRDYEQYF. CDR3 bases: TGTGCCAGCAGCCCTAACAGGGACTACGAGCAGTACTTC.